This T cell receptor (beta chain) comes out of a study of CD8 T cells in ankylosing spondylitis. Making the TCR beta libraries involved quantitative 5'-RACE with molecular barcodes. A single record per CDR3 protein comes from TCRdb applying MiXCR to the 5' RACE reads. The sample includes some 350,000 distinct CDR3 sequences, roughly 15% of them seen just once. CDR1 and CDR2 from the germline V gene are DFQATT and SNEGSKA (reference sequence). The CDR3 sequence is 13 residues long. V gave up 5 bases and J gave up 4 bases, with 14 bases separating them. Study-wide results and caveats: A subset of motif variants has previously been described in the synovial fluid and blood of reactive arthritis.

About this clonotype: Its antigen remains unidentified.

The V gene is TRBV20-1, the J gene TRBJ1-1; no clear D. The source of this sequence is a male donor with ankylosing spondylitis or in good health (not recorded which). Sequences were obtained from blood, either unsorted or a sorted T cell fraction (not recorded which). CDR3 in amino acids: CSAPSGVGTEAFF. The CDR3 coding sequence is TGCAGTGCTCCATCCGGGGTTGGCACTGAAGCTTTCTTT.